This TCR beta chain was captured by sequencing in a study of cytomegalovirus exposure and HLA in healthy donors. The PCR ran on 60 Vbeta and 13 Jbeta primers. The method was immunoSEQ multiplex PCR; TCRdb's version includes in-frame clones alone and lacks a portion of them. The sample has 200,000 to 250,000 clones; 82% are singletons. Nominal health characterized the donors when sampled, though unrecorded immune exposures were likely. The sample consisted of PBMCs. This clonotype was sampled from a woman between 35 and 50 years old in good health and CMV-seropositive.

The CDR3 spells CATSRDTTGAYGYTF. The CDR3 nucleotides read TGTGCCACCAGCAGAGACACCACAGGGGCCTATGGCTACACCTTC. The chain employs TRBV15 and TRBJ1-2; 7 bases line up with TRBD1. Germline V CDR1 and CDR2: LNHNV, YYDKDF (reference sequence). The CDR3 sequence is 15 residues long. The ends lost 0 bases at V and 4 bases at J; junction bases unmatched: 5.